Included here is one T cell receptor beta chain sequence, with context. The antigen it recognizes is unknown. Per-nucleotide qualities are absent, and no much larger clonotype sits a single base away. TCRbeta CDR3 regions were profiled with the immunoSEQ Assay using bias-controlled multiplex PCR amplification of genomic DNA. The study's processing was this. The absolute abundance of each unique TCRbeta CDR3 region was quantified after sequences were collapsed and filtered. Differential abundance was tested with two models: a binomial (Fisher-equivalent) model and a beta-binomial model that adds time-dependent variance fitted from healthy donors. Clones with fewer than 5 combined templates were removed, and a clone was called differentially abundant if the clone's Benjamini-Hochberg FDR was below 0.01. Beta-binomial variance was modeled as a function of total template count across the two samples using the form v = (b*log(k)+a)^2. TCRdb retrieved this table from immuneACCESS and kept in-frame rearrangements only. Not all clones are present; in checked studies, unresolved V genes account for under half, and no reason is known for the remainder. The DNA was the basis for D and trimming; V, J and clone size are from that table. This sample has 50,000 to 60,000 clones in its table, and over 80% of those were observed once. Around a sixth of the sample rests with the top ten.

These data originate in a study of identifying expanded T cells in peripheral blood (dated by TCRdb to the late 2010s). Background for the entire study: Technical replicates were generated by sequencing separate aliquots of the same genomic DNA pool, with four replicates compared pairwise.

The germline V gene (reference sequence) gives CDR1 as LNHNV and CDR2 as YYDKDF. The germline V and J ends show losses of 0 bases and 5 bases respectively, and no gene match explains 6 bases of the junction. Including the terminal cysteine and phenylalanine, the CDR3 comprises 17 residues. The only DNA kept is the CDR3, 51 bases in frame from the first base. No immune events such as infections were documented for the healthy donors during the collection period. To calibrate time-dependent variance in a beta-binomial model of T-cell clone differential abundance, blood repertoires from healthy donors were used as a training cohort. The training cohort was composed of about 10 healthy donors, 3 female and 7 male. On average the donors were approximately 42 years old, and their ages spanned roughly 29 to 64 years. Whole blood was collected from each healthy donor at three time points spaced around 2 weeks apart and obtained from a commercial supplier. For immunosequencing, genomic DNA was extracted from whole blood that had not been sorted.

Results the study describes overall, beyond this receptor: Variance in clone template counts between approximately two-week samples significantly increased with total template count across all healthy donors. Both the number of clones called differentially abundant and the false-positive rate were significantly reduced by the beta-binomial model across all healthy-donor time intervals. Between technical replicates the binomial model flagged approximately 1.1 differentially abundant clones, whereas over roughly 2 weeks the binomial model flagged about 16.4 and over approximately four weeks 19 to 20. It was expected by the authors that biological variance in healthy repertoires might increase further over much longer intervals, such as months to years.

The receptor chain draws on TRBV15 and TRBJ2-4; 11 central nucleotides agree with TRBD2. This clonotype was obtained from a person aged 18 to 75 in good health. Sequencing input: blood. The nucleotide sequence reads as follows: TGTGCCACCAGCAGAGATCAACTAGCGGGAGTCCAAAACATTCAGTACTTC. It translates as CATSRDQLAGVQNIQYF.